This TCR beta chain was sequenced in a study of T cells in Graves' hyperthyroidism and ophthalmopathy. RNA transcripts yielded amplified TCR beta CDR3 regions. With the HTBI primer set, the TCR CDR3 went through a first round of RT-PCR. TCRdb independently ran MiXCR on the multiplex PCR reads; one entry per CDR3 protein. This sample carries hundreds of thousands of distinct CDR3 sequences, 11% to 15% of them seen once, and the ten largest clones take approximately 10%. In its sample, this clonotype was seen a few times. Its target is not known. Stable hyperthyroidism: no ophthalmopathy progression over 18 months of follow-up. Diagnoses were established using clinical symptoms, serum thyroxine and TRAb, thyroid ultrasound and orbital computed tomography. Overall study findings and caveats: From stable hyperthyroidism, ophthalmopathy was set apart by a 13 V-J model. Blood also contained most expanded thyroid clonotypes above 0.001.

The sequenced sample was blood. The sequence derives from a woman aged 18-35 years with Graves' hyperthyroidism.

The DNA of the CDR3 is TGCGCCAGCAGCTTGTTTGGGGCCACTGAAGCTTTCTTT. The encoded protein is CASSLFGATEAFF. This chain connects TRBV5-1 to TRBJ1-1; tentative D call: TRBD1 (5 bases). The CDR3 totals 13 residues. Trimming stripped 1 base from V and 4 bases from J, with 8 bases between. Germline CDR1 is SGHRS and CDR2 is YFSETQ.